The rows below give T cell receptor beta chains drawn from one sample of a study of T cells after posttransplantation cyclophosphamide. Generated by immunoSEQ multiplex PCR, the TCRdb table keeps only in-frame clones and is missing some. This set yields roughly 41,000 clones and no singletons; the top ten hold more than 4.5%. The sequenced material came from PBMCs. The receptor set was obtained from a man aged 25-45 years in good health and a related stem cell transplant donor. The conserved cysteine and the conserved F or W are not part of the CDR3 here.

TRBV27	TRBJ1-5	ASNPTAAGQPQH
TRBV6-1	TRBJ2-2	ASIGRGGPGELF
TRBV5-1	TRBJ2-2	ASSNPTGGVGELF
TRBV19	TRBJ2-7	ASRSGQGPGEQY
TRBV12-3/TRBV12-4	TRBJ1-1	ASSLTSTVAEAF
TRBV11-2	TRBJ2-7	ASSPSGGYYEQY
TRBV5-4	TRBJ2-2	ASSQANRGHTGELF
TRBV5-1	TRBJ1-1	ASSAGLRDTEAF
TRBV11-3	TRBJ1-1	ASSLDSGGATEAF
TRBV12-3/TRBV12-4	TRBJ2-1	ASTKPGGANEQF
TRBV7-2	TRBJ2-3	ASRLAGGGDTQY
TRBV7-8	TRBJ2-3	ASSITSGGGTDTQY
TRBV5-6	TRBJ1-5	ASSLGQGAFSRSNQPQH
TRBV4-3	TRBJ2-7	ASSQDLGNEQY
TRBV4-1	TRBJ2-7	ASSQGTGGRSYEQY
TRBV19	TRBJ1-2	ASRIQGTGVNGYT
TRBV7-9	TRBJ1-6	ASSSSMEGVSPLH
TRBV19	TRBJ2-1	ASSHSYNEQF
TRBV5-1	TRBJ1-2	ASSLQGPGYT
TRBV5-6	TRBJ1-1	ASSFPGPTEAF
TRBV18	TRBJ2-2	ASSLKGGTGELF
TRBV5-6	TRBJ2-7	ASSLKPGQGIHEQY
TRBV23-1	TRBJ2-3	ASTVDRECTDTQY
TRBV28	TRBJ2-5	ASKRGGQGDETQY
TRBV27	TRBJ2-5	ARMSNPSVRGETQY
TRBV2	TRBJ1-1	ARQGRTEMNTEAF
TRBV18	TRBJ1-2	ASSQQGVEYGYT